This T cell receptor (beta chain) is drawn from a study of T-cell memory formation after mild COVID-19. Looking at the study overall: The study found TCR clusters largely donor specific. Broader study findings: Second-wave clones with a day 37 peak had unconfirmed SARS-CoV-2 specificity. There was a balanced CD4/CD8 profile in clones contracting day 15 to 85, and later expanders leaned CD4+.

As regards this clonotype: Its antigen is unknown.

Constant-segment primers were used for 5'RACE, and the resulting TCR alpha and TCR beta cDNA libraries carried sample barcodes and UMIs. MiXCR was run by TCRdb on the 5' RACE reads, yielding one entry per CDR3 protein. The table has roughly 110,000 distinct CDR3 sequences, about 15% seen once. Trimming removed 2 bases from V and 0 bases from J, with 12 bases in between. Germline CDR1 and CDR2: SGDLS and YYNGEE. The CDR3 contains 16 residues. The rearrangement joins TRBV9 to TRBJ2-4; D not resolved. The sample taken for sequencing was PBMCs or a T cell subset sorted from them (not recorded which). This receptor was identified in a young man who had mild COVID-19 (a few samples of this study predate the infection). Cell type and time point are not known. Written as DNA, the CDR3 is TGTGCCAGCAGCGTTGGTCAATTTCTAGCCAAAAACATTCAGTACTTC. It yields the protein CASSVGQFLAKNIQYF.